Each of the 3 T cell receptor beta chains below was sequenced from the same sample in a study of regulatory T cells in long-lasting Graves disease. Time point described: newly diagnosed GD, antithyroid drugs for less than 3 months. RNA extracted from PBMCs served as the sequencing template. Researchers made TCR beta libraries by using iRepertoire HTBI primers and running Arm-PCR on CDR3 regions. TCRdb reprocessed the multiplex PCR reads with MiXCR, giving one entry per CDR3 protein. The table lists hundreds of thousands of distinct CDR3 sequences, about 15% of them singletons. The data also belong to a second study, concerning T cells in Graves' hyperthyroidism and ophthalmopathy.

Source: peripheral blood mononuclear cells (PBMCs), taken at new diagnosis, from a patient treated with antithyroid drugs. These receptor sequences come from a middle-aged woman with Graves disease.

This clonotype showed up many times. The chain has TRBV6-1 and TRBJ1-1, with D possibly being TRBD1 (5 bases). The length of the CDR3 is 10 residues. V dropped 6 bases and J dropped 7 bases, with 6 bases sitting between them. Germline CDR1 MNHNS, CDR2 SASEGT. In DNA, the CDR3 is TGTGCCAGCAGAGACAGTGAAGCTTTCTTT. It translates to CASRDSEAFF.

The rearrangement uses TRBV30 and TRBJ2-1; 8 bases match TRBD2. V was pared by 4 bases and J by 9 bases, with 11 bases of the junction left unmatched. Germline-derived CDR1 and CDR2 are GTSNPN and SVGIG (reference sequence). CDR3 length equals 14 residues. The CDR3 spells CAWTRGLVVGEQFF. As DNA, the CDR3 is TGTGCCTGGACCCGGGGACTAGTGGTTGGTGAGCAGTTCTTC.

This clonotype was seen at least ten times. The DNA of the CDR3 is TGCAGTGCTAGAGGAGCGTCGAACTCCTACGAGCAGTACTTC. Encoded protein: CSARGASNSYEQYF. This chain connects TRBV20-1 to TRBJ2-7, with unresolved D. The CDR3 spans 14 residues. Germline CDR1 reads DFQATT; CDR2 reads SNEGSKA (reference sequence). V lost 1 base, J lost 0 bases, and 10 bases lay in between.